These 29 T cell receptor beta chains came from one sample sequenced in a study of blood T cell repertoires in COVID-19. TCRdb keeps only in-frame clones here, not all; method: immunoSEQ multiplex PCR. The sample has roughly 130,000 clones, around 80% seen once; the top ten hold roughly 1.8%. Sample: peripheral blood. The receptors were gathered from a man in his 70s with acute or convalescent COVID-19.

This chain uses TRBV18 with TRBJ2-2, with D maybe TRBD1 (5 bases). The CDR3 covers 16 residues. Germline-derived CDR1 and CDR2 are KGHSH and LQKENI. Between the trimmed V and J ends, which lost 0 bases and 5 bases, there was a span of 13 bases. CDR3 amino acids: CASSPPGREMTGELFF. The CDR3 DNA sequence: TGTGCCAGCTCACCACCTGGCAGGGAAATGACCGGGGAGCTGTTTTTT.

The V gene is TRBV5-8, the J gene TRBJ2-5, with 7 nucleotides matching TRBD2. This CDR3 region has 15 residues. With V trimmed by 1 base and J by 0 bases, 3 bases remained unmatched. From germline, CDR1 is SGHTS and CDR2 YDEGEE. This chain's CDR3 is CASSLPGTNQETQYF. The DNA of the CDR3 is TGTGCCAGCAGCTTGCCCGGGACTAACCAAGAGACCCAGTACTTC.

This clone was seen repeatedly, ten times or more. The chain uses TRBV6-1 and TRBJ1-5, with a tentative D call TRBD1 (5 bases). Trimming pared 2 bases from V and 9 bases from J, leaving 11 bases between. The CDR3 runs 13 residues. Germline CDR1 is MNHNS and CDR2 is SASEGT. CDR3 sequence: CASSESPGWPQHF. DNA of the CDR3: TGTGCCAGCAGTGAAAGTCCAGGGTGGCCCCAGCATTTT.

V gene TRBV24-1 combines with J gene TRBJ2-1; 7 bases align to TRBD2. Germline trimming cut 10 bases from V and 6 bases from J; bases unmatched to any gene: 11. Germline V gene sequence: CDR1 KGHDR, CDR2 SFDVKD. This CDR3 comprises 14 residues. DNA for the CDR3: TGTGCCACAAGCGGGGCTCGACGGGTCAATGAGCAGTTCTTC. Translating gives CATSGARRVNEQFF.

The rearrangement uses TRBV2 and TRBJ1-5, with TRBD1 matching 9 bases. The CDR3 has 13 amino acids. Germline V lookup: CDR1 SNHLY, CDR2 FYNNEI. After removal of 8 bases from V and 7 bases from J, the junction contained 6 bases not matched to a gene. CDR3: CASGQGSRQPQHF. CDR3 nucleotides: TGTGCCAGCGGACAGGGGTCTAGGCAGCCCCAGCATTTT.

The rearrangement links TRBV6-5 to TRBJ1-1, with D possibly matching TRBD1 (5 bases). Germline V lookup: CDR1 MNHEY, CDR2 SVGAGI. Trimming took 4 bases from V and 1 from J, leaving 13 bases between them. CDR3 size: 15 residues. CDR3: CASSFRHDRNTEAFF. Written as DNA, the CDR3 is TGTGCCAGCAGTTTCCGCCACGACAGGAACACTGAAGCTTTCTTT.

CDR3 sequence reads: CASSVADTSYNSPLHF. The CDR3 nucleotides are TGTGCCAGCAGCGTAGCCGACACCTCTTATAATTCACCCCTCCACTTT. The gene calls are TRBV9 and TRBJ1-6, with D hard to call. V was clipped by 0 bases and J by 4 bases, with 11 bases between them. The CDR3 extends over 16 amino acids. Germline-derived CDR1 and CDR2 are SGDLS and YYNGEE. The full variable domain, completed using reference TRBV9 and TRBJ1-6, is DSGVTQTPKHLITATGQRVTLRCSPRSGDLSVYWYQQSLDQGLQFLIQYYNGEERAKGNILERFSAQQFPDLHSELNLSSLELGDSALYFCASSVADTSYNSPLHFGNGTRLTVT.

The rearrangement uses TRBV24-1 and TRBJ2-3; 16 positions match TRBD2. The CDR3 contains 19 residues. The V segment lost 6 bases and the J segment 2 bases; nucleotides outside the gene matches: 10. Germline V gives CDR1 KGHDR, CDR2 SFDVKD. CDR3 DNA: TGTGCCACCAGTAACCCCGGGACTAGCGGGGGGGCGGTCACAGATACGCAGTATTTT. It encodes CATSNPGTSGGAVTDTQYF.

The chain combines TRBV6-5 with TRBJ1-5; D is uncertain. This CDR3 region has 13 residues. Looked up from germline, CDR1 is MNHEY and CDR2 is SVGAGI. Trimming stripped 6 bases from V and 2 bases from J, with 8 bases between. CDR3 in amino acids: CASRHGGNQPQHF. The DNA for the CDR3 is TGTGCCAGCAGACACGGGGGCAATCAGCCCCAGCATTTT.

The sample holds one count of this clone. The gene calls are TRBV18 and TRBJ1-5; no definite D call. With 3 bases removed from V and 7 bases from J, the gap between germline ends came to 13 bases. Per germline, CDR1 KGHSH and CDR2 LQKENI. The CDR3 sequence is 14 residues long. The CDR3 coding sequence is TGTGCCAGCTCACCCTCAAACGACGGGCAGCCCCAGCATTTT. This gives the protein CASSPSNDGQPQHF. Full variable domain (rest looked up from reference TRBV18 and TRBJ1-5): NAGVMQNPRHLVRRRGQEARLRCSPMKGHSHVYWYRQLPEEGLKFMVYLQKENIIDESGMPKERFSAEFPKEGPSILRIQQVVRGDSAAYFCASSPSNDGQPQHFGDGTRLSIL.

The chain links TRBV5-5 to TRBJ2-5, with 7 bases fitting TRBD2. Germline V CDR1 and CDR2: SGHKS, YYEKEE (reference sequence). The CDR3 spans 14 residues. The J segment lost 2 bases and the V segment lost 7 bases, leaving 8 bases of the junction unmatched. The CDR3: CASGKLAAQETQYF. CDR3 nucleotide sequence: TGTGCCAGCGGCAAGCTAGCGGCGCAAGAGACCCAGTACTTC.

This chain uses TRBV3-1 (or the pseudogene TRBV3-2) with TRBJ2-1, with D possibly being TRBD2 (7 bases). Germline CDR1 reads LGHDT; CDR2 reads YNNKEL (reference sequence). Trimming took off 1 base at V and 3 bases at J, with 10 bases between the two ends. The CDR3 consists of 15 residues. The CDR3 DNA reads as TGTGCCAGCAGCCAAGGCGGGGGCTTCTACAATGAGCAGTTCTTC. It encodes CASSQGGGFYNEQFF.

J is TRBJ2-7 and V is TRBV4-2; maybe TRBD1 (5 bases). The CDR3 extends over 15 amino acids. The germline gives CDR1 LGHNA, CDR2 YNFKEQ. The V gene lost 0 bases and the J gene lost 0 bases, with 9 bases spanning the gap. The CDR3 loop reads CASSQDRQSSYEQYF. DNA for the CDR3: TGTGCCAGCAGCCAAGACAGACAGAGCTCCTACGAGCAGTACTTC.

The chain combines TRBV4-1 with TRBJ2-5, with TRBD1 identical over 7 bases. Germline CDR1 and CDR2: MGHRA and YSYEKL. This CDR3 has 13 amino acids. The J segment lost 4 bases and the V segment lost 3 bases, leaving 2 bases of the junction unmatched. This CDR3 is CASSHPGGETQYF. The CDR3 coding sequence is TGCGCCAGCAGCCACCCAGGGGGAGAGACCCAGTACTTC.

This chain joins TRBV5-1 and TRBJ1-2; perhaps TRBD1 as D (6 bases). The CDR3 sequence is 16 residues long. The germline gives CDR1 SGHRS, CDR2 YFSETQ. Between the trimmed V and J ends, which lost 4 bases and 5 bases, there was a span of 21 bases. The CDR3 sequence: CASSPSTGTSFYGYTF. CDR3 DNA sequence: TGCGCCAGCAGCCCGTCGACAGGAACCTCCTTTTATGGCTACACCTTC.

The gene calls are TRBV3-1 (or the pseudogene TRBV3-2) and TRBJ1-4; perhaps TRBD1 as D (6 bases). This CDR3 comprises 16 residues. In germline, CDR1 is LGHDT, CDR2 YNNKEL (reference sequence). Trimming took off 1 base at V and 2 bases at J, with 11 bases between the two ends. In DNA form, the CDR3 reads TGTGCCAGCAGCCAAGCGACAGGAACTACTAATGAAAAACTGTTTTTT. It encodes CASSQATGTTNEKLFF.

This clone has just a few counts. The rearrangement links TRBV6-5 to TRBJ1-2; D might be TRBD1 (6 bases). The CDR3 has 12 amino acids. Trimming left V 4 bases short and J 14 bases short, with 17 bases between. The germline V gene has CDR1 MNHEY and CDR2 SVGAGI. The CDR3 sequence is CASSSPRGSGTF. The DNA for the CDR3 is TGTGCCAGCAGTTCTCCCAGGGGATCAGGAACCTTC.

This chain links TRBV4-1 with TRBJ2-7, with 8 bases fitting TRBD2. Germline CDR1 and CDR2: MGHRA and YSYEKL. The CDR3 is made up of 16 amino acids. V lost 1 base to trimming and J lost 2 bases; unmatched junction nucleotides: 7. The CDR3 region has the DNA TGCGCCAGCAGCCAAGGATTGGGACTAGGAACCTACGAGCAGTACTTC. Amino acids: CASSQGLGLGTYEQYF.

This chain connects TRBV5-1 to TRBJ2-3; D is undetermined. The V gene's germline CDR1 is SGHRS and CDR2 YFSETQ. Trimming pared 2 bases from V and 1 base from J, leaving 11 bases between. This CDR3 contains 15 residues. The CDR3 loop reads CASSFAAPGTDTQYF. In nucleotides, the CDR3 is TGCGCCAGCAGCTTCGCGGCCCCGGGCACAGATACGCAGTATTTT.

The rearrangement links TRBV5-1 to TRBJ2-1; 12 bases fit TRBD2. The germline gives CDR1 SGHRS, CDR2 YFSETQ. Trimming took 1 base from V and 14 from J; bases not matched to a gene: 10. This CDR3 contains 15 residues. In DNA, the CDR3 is TGCGCCAGCAGCTTGTTTACTAGCGGGGGGTCGCGGGAGTTCTTC. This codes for CASSLFTSGGSREFF. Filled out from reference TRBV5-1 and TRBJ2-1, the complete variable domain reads KAGVTQTPRYLIKTRGQQVTLSCSPISGHRSVSWYQQTPGQGLQFLFEYFSETQRNKGNFPGRFSGRQFSNSRSEMNVSTLELGDSALYLCASSLFTSGGSREFFGPGTRLTVL.

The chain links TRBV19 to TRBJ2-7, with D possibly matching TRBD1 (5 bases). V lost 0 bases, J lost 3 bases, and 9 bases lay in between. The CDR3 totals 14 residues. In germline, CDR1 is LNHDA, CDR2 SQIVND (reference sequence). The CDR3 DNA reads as TGTGCCAGTAGTATAGAGCCAGACAGCTACGAGCAGTACTTC. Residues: CASSIEPDSYEQYF.

The CDR3 DNA is TGTGCCAGTAGCACCAGGGTAAGGACAGGGAATGGCTACACCTTC. Its translation: CASSTRVRTGNGYTF. The genes are TRBV19 and TRBJ1-2; 8 bases align to TRBD1. Per the germline V gene, CDR1 is LNHDA and CDR2 is SQIVND (reference sequence). V shed 6 bases and J 6 bases; nucleotides not matched to a gene: 12. This CDR3 region has 15 residues.

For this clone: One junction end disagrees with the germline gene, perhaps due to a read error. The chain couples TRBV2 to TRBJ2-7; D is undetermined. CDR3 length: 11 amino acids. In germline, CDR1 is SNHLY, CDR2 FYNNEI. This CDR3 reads CASSDSHEQYF. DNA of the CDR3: TGTGCCAGCAGCGACTCCCACGAGCAGTACTTC.

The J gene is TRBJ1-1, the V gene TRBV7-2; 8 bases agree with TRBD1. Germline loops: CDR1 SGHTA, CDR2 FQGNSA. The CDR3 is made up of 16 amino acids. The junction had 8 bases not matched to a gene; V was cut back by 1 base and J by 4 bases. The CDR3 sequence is CASSLGPGGPPTEAFF. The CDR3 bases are TGTGCCAGCAGCTTAGGCCCAGGGGGCCCACCCACTGAAGCTTTCTTT. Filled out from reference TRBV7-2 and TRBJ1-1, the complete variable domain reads GAGVSQSPSNKVTEKGKDVELRCDPISGHTALYWYRQSLGQGLEFLIYFQGNSAPDKSGLPSDRFSAERTGGSVSTLTIQRTQQEDSAVYLCASSLGPGGPPTEAFFGQGTRLTVV.

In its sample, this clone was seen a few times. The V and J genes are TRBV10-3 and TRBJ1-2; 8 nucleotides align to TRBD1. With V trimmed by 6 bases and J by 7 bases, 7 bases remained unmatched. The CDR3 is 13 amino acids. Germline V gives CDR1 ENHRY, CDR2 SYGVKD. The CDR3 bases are TGTGCCATCAGGGTGGACAGGGAAGTTGGCTACACCTTC. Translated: CAIRVDREVGYTF.

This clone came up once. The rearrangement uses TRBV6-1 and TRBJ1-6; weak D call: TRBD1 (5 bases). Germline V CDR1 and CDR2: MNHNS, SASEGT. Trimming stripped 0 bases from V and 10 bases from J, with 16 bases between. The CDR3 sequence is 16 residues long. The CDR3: CASSEASQGGSSPLHF. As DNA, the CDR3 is TGTGCCAGCAGTGAAGCGTCCCAGGGCGGAAGCTCACCCCTCCACTTT.

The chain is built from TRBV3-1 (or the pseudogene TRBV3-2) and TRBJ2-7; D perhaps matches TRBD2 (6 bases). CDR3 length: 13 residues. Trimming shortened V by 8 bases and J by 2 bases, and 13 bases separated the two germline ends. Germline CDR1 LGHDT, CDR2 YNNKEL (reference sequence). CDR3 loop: CASSGVLAYEQYF. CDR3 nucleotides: TGTGCCAGCTCGGGAGTCCTAGCCTACGAGCAGTACTTC.

CDR3 sequence: CASSWGQGNNEKLFF. CDR3 sequence (DNA): TGCGCCAGCAGCTGGGGACAGGGGAATAATGAAAAACTGTTTTTT. V usage is TRBV5-1 and J usage is TRBJ1-4; 10 bases map to TRBD1. J lost 4 bases, V lost 3 bases, and 3 bases had no gene match. The CDR3 consists of 15 residues. Germline-derived CDR1 and CDR2 are SGHRS and YFSETQ.

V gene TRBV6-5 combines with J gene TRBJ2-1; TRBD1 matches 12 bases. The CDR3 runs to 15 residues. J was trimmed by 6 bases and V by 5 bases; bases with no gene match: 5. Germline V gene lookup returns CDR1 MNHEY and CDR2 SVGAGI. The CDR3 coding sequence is TGTGCCAGCAGTACCCGGGACAGGGGGCTCAATGAGCAGTTCTTC. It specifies CASSTRDRGLNEQFF.